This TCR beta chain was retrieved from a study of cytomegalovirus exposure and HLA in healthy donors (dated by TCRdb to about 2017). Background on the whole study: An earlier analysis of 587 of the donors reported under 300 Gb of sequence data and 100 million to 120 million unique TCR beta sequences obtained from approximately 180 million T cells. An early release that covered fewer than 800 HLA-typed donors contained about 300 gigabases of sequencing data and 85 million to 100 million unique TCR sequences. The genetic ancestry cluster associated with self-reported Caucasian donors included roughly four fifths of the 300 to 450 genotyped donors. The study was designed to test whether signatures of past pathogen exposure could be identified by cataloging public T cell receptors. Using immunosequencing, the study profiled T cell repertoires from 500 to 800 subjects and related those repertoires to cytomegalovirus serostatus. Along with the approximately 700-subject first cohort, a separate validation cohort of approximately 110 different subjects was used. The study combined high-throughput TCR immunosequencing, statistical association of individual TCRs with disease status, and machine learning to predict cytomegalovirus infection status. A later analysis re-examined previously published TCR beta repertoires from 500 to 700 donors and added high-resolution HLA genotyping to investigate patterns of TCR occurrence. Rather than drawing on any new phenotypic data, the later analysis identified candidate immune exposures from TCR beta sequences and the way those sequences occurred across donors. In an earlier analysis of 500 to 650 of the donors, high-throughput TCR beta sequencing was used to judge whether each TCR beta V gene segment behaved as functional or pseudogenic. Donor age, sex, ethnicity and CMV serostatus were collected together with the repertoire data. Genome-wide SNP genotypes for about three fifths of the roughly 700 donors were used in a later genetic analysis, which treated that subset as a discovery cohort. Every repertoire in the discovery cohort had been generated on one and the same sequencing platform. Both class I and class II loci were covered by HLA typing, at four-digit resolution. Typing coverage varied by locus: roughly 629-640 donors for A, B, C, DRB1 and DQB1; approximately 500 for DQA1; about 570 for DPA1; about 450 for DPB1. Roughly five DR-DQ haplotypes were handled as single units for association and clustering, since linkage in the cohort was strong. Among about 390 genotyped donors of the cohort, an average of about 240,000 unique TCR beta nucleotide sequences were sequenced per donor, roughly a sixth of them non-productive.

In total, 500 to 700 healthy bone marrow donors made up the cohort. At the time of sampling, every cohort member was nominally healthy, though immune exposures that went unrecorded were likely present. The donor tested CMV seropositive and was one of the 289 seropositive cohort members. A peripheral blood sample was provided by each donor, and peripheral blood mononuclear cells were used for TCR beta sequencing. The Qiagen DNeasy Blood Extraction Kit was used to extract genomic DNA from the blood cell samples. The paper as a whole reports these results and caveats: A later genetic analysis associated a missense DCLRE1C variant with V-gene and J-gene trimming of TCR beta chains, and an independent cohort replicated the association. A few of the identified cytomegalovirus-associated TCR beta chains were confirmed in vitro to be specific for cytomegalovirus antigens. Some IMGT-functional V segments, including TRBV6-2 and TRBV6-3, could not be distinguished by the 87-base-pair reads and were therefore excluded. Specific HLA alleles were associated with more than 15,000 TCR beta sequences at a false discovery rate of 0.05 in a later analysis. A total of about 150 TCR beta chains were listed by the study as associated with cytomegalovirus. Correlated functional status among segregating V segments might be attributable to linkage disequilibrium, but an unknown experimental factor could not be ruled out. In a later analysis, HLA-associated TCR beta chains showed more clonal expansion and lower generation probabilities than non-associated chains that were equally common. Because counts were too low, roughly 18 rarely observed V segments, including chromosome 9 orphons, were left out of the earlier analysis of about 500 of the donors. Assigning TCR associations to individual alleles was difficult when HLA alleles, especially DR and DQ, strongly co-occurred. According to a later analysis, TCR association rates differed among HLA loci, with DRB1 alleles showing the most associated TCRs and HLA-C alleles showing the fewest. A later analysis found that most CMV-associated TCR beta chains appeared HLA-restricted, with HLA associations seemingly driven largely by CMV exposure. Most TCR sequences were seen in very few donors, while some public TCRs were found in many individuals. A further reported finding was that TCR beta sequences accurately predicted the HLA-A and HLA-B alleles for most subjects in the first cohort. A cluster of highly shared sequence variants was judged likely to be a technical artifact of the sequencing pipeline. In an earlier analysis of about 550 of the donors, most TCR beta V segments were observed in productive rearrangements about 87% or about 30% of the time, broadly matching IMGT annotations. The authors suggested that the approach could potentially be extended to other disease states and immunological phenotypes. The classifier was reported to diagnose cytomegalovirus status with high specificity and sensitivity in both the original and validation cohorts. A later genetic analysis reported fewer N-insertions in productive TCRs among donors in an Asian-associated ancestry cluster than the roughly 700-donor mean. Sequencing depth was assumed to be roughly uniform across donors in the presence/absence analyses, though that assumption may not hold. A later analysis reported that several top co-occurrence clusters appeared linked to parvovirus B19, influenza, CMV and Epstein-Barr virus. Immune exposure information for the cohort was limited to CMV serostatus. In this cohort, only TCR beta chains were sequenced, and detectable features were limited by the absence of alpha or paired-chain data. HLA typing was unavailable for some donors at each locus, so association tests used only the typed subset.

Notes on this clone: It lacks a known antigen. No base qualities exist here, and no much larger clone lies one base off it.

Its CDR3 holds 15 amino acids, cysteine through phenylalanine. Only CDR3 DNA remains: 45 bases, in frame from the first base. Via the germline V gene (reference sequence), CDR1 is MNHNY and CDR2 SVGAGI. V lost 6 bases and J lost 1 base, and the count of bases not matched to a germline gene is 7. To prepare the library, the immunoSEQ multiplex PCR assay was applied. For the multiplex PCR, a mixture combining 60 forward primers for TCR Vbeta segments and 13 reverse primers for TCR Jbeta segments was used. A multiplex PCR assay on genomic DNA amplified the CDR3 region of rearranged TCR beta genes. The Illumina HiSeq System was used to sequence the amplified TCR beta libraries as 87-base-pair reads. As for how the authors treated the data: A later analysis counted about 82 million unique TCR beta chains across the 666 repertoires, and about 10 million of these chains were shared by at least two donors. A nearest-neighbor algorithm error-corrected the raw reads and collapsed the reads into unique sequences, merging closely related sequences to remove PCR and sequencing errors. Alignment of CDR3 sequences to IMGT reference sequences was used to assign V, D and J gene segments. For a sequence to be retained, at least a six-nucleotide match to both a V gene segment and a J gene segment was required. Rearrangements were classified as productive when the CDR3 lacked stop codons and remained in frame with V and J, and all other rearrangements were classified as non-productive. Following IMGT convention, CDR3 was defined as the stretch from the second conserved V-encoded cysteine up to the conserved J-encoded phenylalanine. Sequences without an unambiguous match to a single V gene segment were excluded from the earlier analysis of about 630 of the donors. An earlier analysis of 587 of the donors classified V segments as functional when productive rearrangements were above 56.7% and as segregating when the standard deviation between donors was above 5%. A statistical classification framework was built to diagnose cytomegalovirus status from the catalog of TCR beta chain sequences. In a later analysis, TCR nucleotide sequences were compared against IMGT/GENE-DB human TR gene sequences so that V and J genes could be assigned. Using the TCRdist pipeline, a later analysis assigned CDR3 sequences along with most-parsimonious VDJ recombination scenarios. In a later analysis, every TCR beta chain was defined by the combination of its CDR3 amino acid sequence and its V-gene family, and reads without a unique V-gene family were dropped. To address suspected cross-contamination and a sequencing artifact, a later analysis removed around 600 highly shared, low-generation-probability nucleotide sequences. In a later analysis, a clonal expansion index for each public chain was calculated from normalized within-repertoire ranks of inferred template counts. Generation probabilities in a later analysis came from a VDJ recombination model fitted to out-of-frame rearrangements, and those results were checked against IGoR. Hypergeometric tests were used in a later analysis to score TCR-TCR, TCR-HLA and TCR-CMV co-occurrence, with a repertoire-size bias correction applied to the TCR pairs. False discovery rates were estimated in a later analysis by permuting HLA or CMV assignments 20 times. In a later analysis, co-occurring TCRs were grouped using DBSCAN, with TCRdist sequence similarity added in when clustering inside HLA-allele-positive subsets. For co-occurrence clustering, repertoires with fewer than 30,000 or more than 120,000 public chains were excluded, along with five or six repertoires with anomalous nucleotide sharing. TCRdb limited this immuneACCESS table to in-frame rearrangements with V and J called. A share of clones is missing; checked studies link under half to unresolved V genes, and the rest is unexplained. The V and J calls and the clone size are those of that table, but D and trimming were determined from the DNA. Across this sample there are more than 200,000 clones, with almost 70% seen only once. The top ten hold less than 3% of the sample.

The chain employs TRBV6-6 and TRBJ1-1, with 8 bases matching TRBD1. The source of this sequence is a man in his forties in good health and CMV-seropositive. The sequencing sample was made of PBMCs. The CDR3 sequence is CASRDRALSNTEAFF. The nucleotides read TGTGCCAGCAGGGACAGGGCCCTGTCGAACACTGAAGCTTTCTTT.